This passage covers 27 T cell receptor beta chains from one sample sequenced in a study of cytomegalovirus exposure and HLA in healthy donors (dated by TCRdb to about 2017). Receptor amplification or capture employed the immunoSEQ multiplex PCR assay. For the multiplex PCR, a mixture combining 60 forward primers for TCR Vbeta segments and 13 reverse primers for TCR Jbeta segments was used. Held by TCRdb, this immuneACCESS table contains in-frame sequences only and omits some clones. Under half of the omission traces to an unresolved V gene where checked; the cause of the rest is unknown. Across this sample there are around 96,000 clones, with around 81% seen only once. The top ten constitute around 2% of the sample. Sequenced input: PBMCs. Receptors originate from a man between 18 and 29 years old in good health and CMV-seronegative.

There are a few counts of this clone. V gene TRBV27 combines with J gene TRBJ1-1; D might be TRBD1 (6 bases). This CDR3 has 13 amino acids. Germline values: CDR1 MNHEY, CDR2 SMNVEV (reference sequence). The ends were cut back, 7 bases at V and 3 bases at J, with 12 bases in the middle. CDR3 loop: CASKDYRDTEAFF. The CDR3 DNA follows: TGTGCCAGCAAAGACTACAGGGACACTGAAGCTTTCTTT.

This sequence joins TRBV19 and TRBJ2-7, with TRBD1 identical over 10 bases. The CDR3 has 13 residues. J was trimmed by 6 bases and V by 7 bases; bases with no gene match: 6. The germline V gene encodes CDR1 LNHDA and CDR2 SQIVND (reference sequence). The CDR3 sequence is CASTGDRGGEQYF. CDR3 in DNA: TGTGCCAGTACCGGGGACAGGGGAGGCGAGCAGTACTTC. Together with reference TRBV19 and TRBJ2-7, the CDR3 gives the full variable domain: DGGITQSPKYLFRKEGQNVTLSCEQNLNHDAMYWYRQDPGQGLRLIYYSQIVNDFQKGDIAEGYSVSREKKESFPLTVTSAQKNPTAFYLCASTGDRGGEQYFGPGTRLTVT.

This chain joins TRBV5-1 and TRBJ2-1, with D perhaps TRBD1 (6 bases). Trimming removed 6 bases at V and 3 bases at J, with 13 bases between. CDR1 and CDR2 (germline): SGHRS, YFSETQ. This CDR3 contains 14 residues. This CDR3 reads CASNSGALYNEQFF. The CDR3 region has the DNA TGCGCCAGCAACTCAGGGGCCCTCTACAATGAGCAGTTCTTC. The whole variable domain, filled in from reference TRBV5-1 and TRBJ2-1, reads KAGVTQTPRYLIKTRGQQVTLSCSPISGHRSVSWYQQTPGQGLQFLFEYFSETQRNKGNFPGRFSGRQFSNSRSEMNVSTLELGDSALYLCASNSGALYNEQFFGPGTRLTVL.

This clone was counted once. The CDR3 is CASSPEATNGGYTF. CDR3 DNA: TGTGCCAGCAGCCCCGAGGCGACGAATGGGGGCTACACCTTC. The genes are TRBV7-2 and TRBJ1-2; the D is unclear. CDR1 SGHTA and CDR2 FQGNSA come from the germline V gene. The V end lost 5 bases, the J end lost 8 bases, and 18 bases lay between the germline ends. CDR3 length: 14 residues.

Only one count was recorded for this clone. The CDR3 region has the DNA TGTGCCAGCAGTCGGGACAGTTCAGGGGGGTACGAGCAGTACTTC. As protein: CASSRDSSGGYEQYF. This chain connects TRBV6-5 to TRBJ2-7, with D possibly TRBD1 on 7 matching bases. This CDR3 spans 15 amino acids. V was pared by 5 bases and J by 4 bases, with 18 bases between. CDR1 is MNHEY and CDR2 is SVGAGI in the germline V gene.

The V call is TRBV10-3, the J call TRBJ1-1; TRBD1 is a possible D gene (5 bases). Per germline, CDR1 ENHRY and CDR2 SYGVKD. The CDR3 has 17 residues. Trimming stripped 2 bases from V and 1 base from J, with 17 bases between. The CDR3 loop is CAISEPYRGEGNTEAFF. The CDR3 DNA reads TGTGCCATCAGTGAGCCCTACAGAGGGGAGGGGAACACTGAAGCTTTCTTT.

The genes are TRBV5-4 and TRBJ2-5; TRBD1 might be the D (7 bases). Germline V gene sequence: CDR1 SGHNT, CDR2 YYREEE (reference sequence). The CDR3 is made up of 16 amino acids. With 0 bases removed from V and 1 base from J, the gap between germline ends came to 13 bases. The chain's CDR3 is CASSLGTGEAQETQYF. CDR3 sequence (DNA): TGTGCCAGCAGCTTGGGCACAGGGGAGGCCCAAGAGACCCAGTACTTC.

This chain links TRBV4-1 with TRBJ1-3, with 7 bases identical to TRBD1. The CDR3 extends over 12 amino acids. J gave up 10 bases and V 4 bases, and 4 bases lay outside the gene matches. Per germline, CDR1 MGHRA and CDR2 YSYEKL. The CDR3 spells CASSPPTGTIYF. The CDR3 DNA sequence: TGCGCCAGCAGCCCGCCGACAGGGACCATATATTTT.

The rearrangement links TRBV27 to TRBJ1-1; a possible D gene is TRBD1 (5 bases). The CDR3 spans 15 residues. From germline, CDR1 is MNHEY and CDR2 SMNVEV (reference sequence). Between the trimmed V and J ends, which lost 2 bases and 5 bases, there was a span of 15 bases. DNA of the CDR3: TGTGCCAGCAGTTTAATCGACAGATTGGGGACTGAAGCTTTCTTT. Protein: CASSLIDRLGTEAFF.

The J gene is TRBJ1-2, the V gene TRBV10-3; 8 bases are a match to TRBD1. Trimming cost V 4 bases and J 8 bases; bases outside gene matches: 9. The V gene's germline CDR1 is ENHRY and CDR2 SYGVKD. This CDR3 contains 14 residues. The CDR3 region has the DNA TGTGCCATCAGTGTAGACAGGGGAGATCGAGGCTACACCTTC. It translates to CAISVDRGDRGYTF.

The chain has TRBV6-5 and TRBJ1-3, with D perhaps matching TRBD1 (5 bases). With 7 bases removed from V and 2 bases from J, the gap between germline ends came to 12 bases. This CDR3 is 14 amino acids long. The germline V gene has CDR1 MNHEY and CDR2 SVGAGI. For the CDR3, the DNA is TGTGCCAGCAAGATTGACAGTACTGGAAACACCATATATTTT. This translates into CASKIDSTGNTIYF.

J is TRBJ1-4 and V is TRBV6-5; D is possibly TRBD1 (5 bases). The germline CDR1 and CDR2 sequences are MNHEY and SVGAGI. The CDR3 is 13 residues long. V shed 8 bases and J shed 7 bases, with 14 bases lying between them. The CDR3 DNA follows: TGTGCCAGCCAAAGGGGAAAGGGTGAAAAACTGTTTTTT. It codes for CASQRGKGEKLFF.

This chain uses TRBV28 with TRBJ2-7; possibly TRBD2 for D (5 bases). The V end lost 5 bases, the J end lost 4 bases, and 9 bases lay between the germline ends. The length of the CDR3 is 12 residues. The germline gives CDR1 MDHEN, CDR2 SYDVKM. CDR3 sequence: CASSPGEYEQYF. DNA for the CDR3: TGTGCCAGCAGTCCCGGGGAGTACGAGCAGTACTTC. The entire variable domain, with the rest obtained from reference TRBV28 and TRBJ2-7, is as follows: DVKVTQSSRYLVKRTGEKVFLECVQDMDHENMFWYRQDPGLGLRLIYFSYDVKMKEKGDIPEGYSVSREKKERFSLILESASTNQTSMYLCASSPGEYEQYFGPGTRLTVT.

The chain is built from TRBV6-1 and TRBJ1-5; D possibly corresponds to TRBD1 (6 bases). Germline assignment: CDR1 MNHNS and CDR2 SASEGT. V was cut by 8 bases and J by 6 bases, with 14 bases left in between. The CDR3 totals 13 residues. The CDR3, as DNA: TGTGCCAGCTGCAGGACAGTCTCTCAGCCCCAGCATTTT. It specifies CASCRTVSQPQHF.

The genes are TRBV27 and TRBJ1-6; maybe TRBD1 (6 bases). CDR3 length: 15 residues. Trimming took 3 bases from V and 2 from J, leaving 8 bases between them. Germline V lookup: CDR1 MNHEY, CDR2 SMNVEV (reference sequence). CDR3 in amino acids: CASSLDSPYNSPLHF. CDR3 sequence (DNA): TGTGCCAGCAGTTTGGACAGCCCCTATAATTCACCCCTCCACTTT.

This clone came up a few times. The chain uses TRBV27 and TRBJ1-4; D is ambiguous. The ends were cut back, 4 bases at V and 0 bases at J, with 9 bases in the middle. CDR3 length: 15 residues. Germline CDR1 MNHEY, CDR2 SMNVEV (reference sequence). Written as DNA, the CDR3 is TGTGCCAGCAGTTCGCTAGGTGCAACTAATGAAAAACTGTTTTTT. This encodes CASSSLGATNEKLFF.

The chain couples TRBV19 to TRBJ2-7; 12 bases map to TRBD2. V lost 4 bases and J lost 3; bases outside the gene matches: 7. The CDR3 runs to 16 residues. The germline V gene encodes CDR1 LNHDA and CDR2 SQIVND (reference sequence). The CDR3 region is CASSTPRTSGVYEQYF. The CDR3 DNA reads TGTGCCAGTAGTACCCCCCGGACTAGCGGGGTCTACGAGCAGTACTTC.

V and J are TRBV5-1 and TRBJ1-6, with a weak D call TRBD1 (6 bases). Per germline, CDR1 SGHRS and CDR2 YFSETQ. The CDR3 loop spans 15 amino acids. The V end was cut by 4 bases, the J end by 7 bases, with 15 bases between. CDR3 in amino acids: CASSPRDIRNSPLHF. In DNA form, the CDR3 reads TGCGCCAGCAGCCCCCGGGACATAAGGAATTCACCCCTCCACTTT.

The chain uses TRBV6-5 and TRBJ2-7; TRBD2 agrees at 8 bases. This CDR3 has 13 residues. The V segment lost 6 bases and the J segment 3 bases; nucleotides outside the gene matches: 4. The germline gives CDR1 MNHEY, CDR2 SVGAGI. The CDR3 spells CASSNRGGYEQYF. The CDR3 DNA follows: TGTGCCAGCAGCAACCGGGGGGGCTACGAGCAGTACTTC.

V and J are TRBV27 and TRBJ2-7; weak D call: TRBD2 (5 bases). Germline values: CDR1 MNHEY, CDR2 SMNVEV (reference sequence). V was shortened by 0 bases and J by 1 base, with 13 bases between the two germline ends. The CDR3 is 16 amino acids. In DNA, the CDR3 is TGTGCCAGCAGTTTATCGGGGAGAAATCCATCCTACGAGCAGTACTTC. It encodes CASSLSGRNPSYEQYF.

This clone was counted once. V is TRBV30 and J is TRBJ2-5; possibly TRBD2 for D (7 bases). CDR1 and CDR2 from the germline V gene are GTSNPN and SVGIG (reference sequence). The CDR3 is made up of 15 amino acids. V lost 0 bases to trimming and J lost 4 bases, with 15 bases between them. The CDR3 region has the DNA TGTGCCTGGAGTGTAAGGGCAGGGGAGGGAGAGACCCAGTACTTC. Its translation: CAWSVRAGEGETQYF.

V is TRBV5-4 and J is TRBJ2-7, with D possibly being TRBD1 (5 bases). There are 15 residues in the CDR3. Germline CDR1 is SGHNT and CDR2 is YYREEE (reference sequence). V was pared by 0 bases and J by 3 bases, with 13 bases between. This chain's CDR3 is CASSLGGPGDYEQYF. As DNA, the CDR3 is TGTGCCAGCAGCTTGGGGGGCCCCGGTGACTACGAGCAGTACTTC.

The chain carries TRBV7-9 and TRBJ2-3, with 7 nucleotides matching TRBD1. The CDR3 sequence is 15 residues long. Trimming took 1 base from V and 5 from J; bases not matched to a gene: 6. The germline V gene encodes CDR1 SEHNR and CDR2 FQNEAQ (reference sequence). The chain's CDR3 is CASSLGDRTLDTQYF. CDR3 nucleotide sequence: TGTGCCAGCAGCTTAGGGGACAGAACCCTAGATACGCAGTATTTT.

This clone was recorded only once. The chain couples TRBV5-6 to TRBJ2-7; 8 bases agree with TRBD2. With 0 bases clipped from V and 3 bases from J, the junction kept 8 bases outside the gene matches. There are 16 residues in the CDR3. Germline CDR1 SGHDT, CDR2 YYEEEE. CDR3 sequence reads: CASSLAPAGGYYEQYF. As DNA, the CDR3 is TGTGCCAGCAGCTTGGCCCCTGCGGGGGGATACTACGAGCAGTACTTC.

The chain links TRBV7-8 to TRBJ1-5; 7 nucleotides align to TRBD1. Losses at the gene ends were 5 bases for V and 3 bases for J; bases not matched to a gene: 7. In germline, CDR1 is SGHVS, CDR2 FQNEAQ. The length of the CDR3 is 15 residues. Here the CDR3 DNA reads TGTGCCAGCAGCCCCGAGACAGGGTACAATCAGCCCCAGCATTTT. It yields the protein CASSPETGYNQPQHF.

On this clone itself: One end of the junction does not line up with germline, which may come from a read error. The V and J genes are TRBV7-9 and TRBJ2-7; 7 positions match TRBD1. The CDR3 spans 12 residues. Germline V gene sequence: CDR1 SEHNR, CDR2 FQNEAQ (reference sequence). In DNA form, the CDR3 reads TGTTCCAGCACCCCAGGGGGCTACGAGCAGTACTTC. This codes for CSSTPGGYEQYF.

This chain joins TRBV5-1 and TRBJ2-3; 7 bases are shared with TRBD1. This CDR3 comprises 17 residues. J lost 1 base, V lost 2 bases, and 10 bases had no gene match. Germline CDR1 reads SGHRS; CDR2 reads YFSETQ. CDR3 in DNA: TGCGCCAGCAGCTTCCGACAGGGTCCCCGGGGCACAGATACGCAGTATTTT. Translating it yields CASSFRQGPRGTDTQYF.